The rows below give T cell receptor beta chains drawn from one sample of a study of OX40 agonist ivuxolimab in advanced cancers. The repertoire was sequenced with immunoSEQ multiplex PCR; TCRdb's copy has only in-frame clones and lacks some. In the table there are some 80,000 clones, over 85% of which are singletons. Here the sequenced sample was CD4+ or CD8+ T cells sorted from blood, taken in a trial of the OX40 agonist ivuxolimab. All receptors come from an adult with an advanced solid tumor such as melanoma, head and neck, liver or kidney cancer. CDR3s include the opening cysteine and the closing phenylalanine or tryptophan. Fields, in order: V gene, clone size, J gene, D gene, CDR3 protein, CDR3 DNA. A D gene is named only where the DNA matches it firmly. Only some rows state a clone size, as once, few, many or a class for expanded clones.

v_call: TRBV6-4
clone_size: NA
j_call: TRBJ1-2
d_call: NA
cdr3_aa: CAERGPGGPWNGGYTF
cdr3_nt: TGTGCCGAAAGAGGTCCCGGGGGCCCGTGGAACGGTGGCTACACCTTC

v_call: TRBV18
clone_size: once
j_call: TRBJ1-1
d_call: NA
cdr3_aa: CASSSGGTEELKAFF
cdr3_nt: TGTGCCAGCTCATCCGGCGGGACTGAAGAACTTAAAGCTTTCTTT

v_call: TRBV7-2
clone_size: NA
j_call: TRBJ1-1
d_call: NA
cdr3_aa: CASRIGLDTEAFF
cdr3_nt: TGTGCCAGCAGAATAGGGTTAGACACTGAAGCTTTCTTT

v_call: TRBV9
clone_size: NA
j_call: TRBJ2-2
d_call: NA
cdr3_aa: CASSPRDLRAGELFF
cdr3_nt: TGTGCCAGCAGCCCCCGGGACCTCCGGGCCGGGGAGCTGTTTTTT

v_call: TRBV5-6
clone_size: NA
j_call: TRBJ1-1
d_call: TRBD1
cdr3_aa: CASSSDTGGQPEAFF
cdr3_nt: TGTGCCAGCAGCTCGGATACAGGGGGTCAGCCTGAAGCTTTCTTT

v_call: TRBV6-5
clone_size: NA
j_call: TRBJ1-1
d_call: NA
cdr3_aa: CASTPHLTGASEAFF
cdr3_nt: TGTGCCAGCACACCCCACTTGACAGGAGCTTCTGAAGCTTTCTTT

v_call: TRBV10-3
clone_size: NA
j_call: TRBJ2-1
d_call: NA
cdr3_aa: CAISPVGSYNEQFF
cdr3_nt: TGTGCCATCAGCCCCGTGGGCTCCTACAATGAGCAGTTCTTC

v_call: TRBV7-9
clone_size: NA
j_call: TRBJ2-1
d_call: TRBD2
cdr3_aa: CASSRSGRAIPEQFF
cdr3_nt: TGTGCCAGCAGCCGTAGCGGGAGGGCAATCCCTGAGCAGTTCTTC

v_call: TRBV5-4
clone_size: NA
j_call: TRBJ2-1
d_call: NA
cdr3_aa: CASRPDSSPNNEQFF
cdr3_nt: TGTGCCAGCAGACCAGACAGCAGCCCTAACAATGAGCAGTTCTTC

v_call: TRBV28
clone_size: once
j_call: TRBJ2-1
d_call: TRBD2
cdr3_aa: CASSLKLAGAFRNEQFF
cdr3_nt: TGTGCCAGCAGTTTAAAGCTAGCGGGAGCGTTTCGCAATGAGCAGTTCTTC

v_call: TRBV2
clone_size: NA
j_call: TRBJ2-5
d_call: NA
cdr3_aa: CASRVGGQETQYF
cdr3_nt: TGTGCCAGCAGGGTGGGGGGCCAAGAGACCCAGTACTTC

v_call: TRBV28
clone_size: once
j_call: TRBJ1-2
d_call: NA
cdr3_aa: CASRTATNYGYTF
cdr3_nt: TGTGCCAGCAGGACAGCTACTAACTATGGCTACACCTTC

v_call: TRBV5-1
clone_size: NA
j_call: TRBJ2-5
d_call: TRBD2
cdr3_aa: CASSSTVGLAGGETQYF
cdr3_nt: TGCGCCAGCAGCTCCACCGTGGGACTAGCGGGAGGGGAGACCCAGTACTTC

v_call: TRBV5-1
clone_size: NA
j_call: TRBJ2-2
d_call: TRBD1
cdr3_aa: CASSLTVTGVMELFF
cdr3_nt: TGCGCCAGCAGCTTGACGGTTACAGGGGTTATGGAGCTGTTTTTT

v_call: TRBV5-6
clone_size: NA
j_call: TRBJ2-5
d_call: NA
cdr3_aa: CASSSTVQETQYF
cdr3_nt: TGTGCCAGCAGCTCGACTGTACAAGAGACCCAGTACTTC

v_call: TRBV28
clone_size: NA
j_call: TRBJ1-5
d_call: TRBD1
cdr3_aa: CASSLRGGGNQPQHF
cdr3_nt: TGTGCCAGCAGTTTGAGAGGGGGCGGCAATCAGCCCCAGCATTTT

v_call: TRBV5-4
clone_size: NA
j_call: TRBJ2-3
d_call: TRBD2
cdr3_aa: CASSLLAGGPGTDTQYF
cdr3_nt: TGTGCCAGCAGCTTGCTAGCGGGAGGGCCCGGCACAGATACGCAGTATTTT

v_call: TRBV4-2
clone_size: NA
j_call: TRBJ2-1
d_call: TRBD2
cdr3_aa: CASSRGGGQGKNEQFF
cdr3_nt: TGTGCCAGCAGCCGAGGCGGGGGGCAGGGAAAGAATGAGCAGTTCTTC

v_call: TRBV15
clone_size: NA
j_call: TRBJ1-1
d_call: NA
cdr3_aa: CATSSGSNEAFF
cdr3_nt: TGTGCCACCAGCAGCGGCTCGAATGAAGCTTTCTTT

v_call: TRBV27
clone_size: once
j_call: TRBJ1-5
d_call: TRBD1
cdr3_aa: CASSLGTGGAGNQPQHF
cdr3_nt: TGTGCCAGCAGTTTAGGGACAGGGGGCGCCGGCAATCAGCCCCAGCATTTT

v_call: TRBV11-3
clone_size: NA
j_call: TRBJ2-1
d_call: TRBD1
cdr3_aa: CASKKGAEWESSYNEQFF
cdr3_nt: TGTGCCAGCAAGAAGGGGGCCGAATGGGAGAGCTCCTACAATGAGCAGTTCTTC

v_call: TRBV30
clone_size: NA
j_call: TRBJ2-1
d_call: TRBD2
cdr3_aa: CAWSRLAGGPNEQFF
cdr3_nt: TGTGCCTGGAGTCGGCTAGCGGGAGGGCCCAATGAGCAGTTCTTC

v_call: TRBV19
clone_size: NA
j_call: TRBJ2-3
d_call: NA
cdr3_aa: CASSMGRGGITDTQYF
cdr3_nt: TGTGCCAGTAGTATGGGCAGGGGCGGGATCACAGATACGCAGTATTTT

v_call: TRBV28
clone_size: NA
j_call: TRBJ1-4
d_call: NA
cdr3_aa: CASSFDTGIEKLFF
cdr3_nt: TGTGCCAGCAGTTTTGACACGGGAATAGAAAAACTGTTTTTT

v_call: TRBV29-1
clone_size: NA
j_call: TRBJ2-3
d_call: TRBD2
cdr3_aa: CSVESKGSGGTDTQYF
cdr3_nt: TGCAGCGTTGAGTCGAAGGGGAGCGGGGGCACAGATACGCAGTATTTT

v_call: TRBV2
clone_size: NA
j_call: TRBJ2-5
d_call: TRBD2
cdr3_aa: CASSSGKETQYF
cdr3_nt: TGTGCCAGCTCTAGCGGAAAAGAGACCCAGTACTTC

v_call: TRBV5-8
clone_size: NA
j_call: TRBJ2-7
d_call: NA
cdr3_aa: CASSLWTVQHEQYF
cdr3_nt: TGTGCCAGCAGCTTGTGGACAGTTCAACACGAGCAGTACTTC

v_call: TRBV2
clone_size: NA
j_call: TRBJ1-2
d_call: NA
cdr3_aa: CASRGGALNYGYTF
cdr3_nt: TGTGCCAGCAGGGGGGGGGCCCTTAACTATGGCTACACCTTC

v_call: TRBV7-2
clone_size: NA
j_call: TRBJ2-3
d_call: TRBD2
cdr3_aa: CASSSSRTSNSQYF
cdr3_nt: TGTGCCAGCAGCTCCTCCCGGACTAGCAATTCGCAGTATTTT